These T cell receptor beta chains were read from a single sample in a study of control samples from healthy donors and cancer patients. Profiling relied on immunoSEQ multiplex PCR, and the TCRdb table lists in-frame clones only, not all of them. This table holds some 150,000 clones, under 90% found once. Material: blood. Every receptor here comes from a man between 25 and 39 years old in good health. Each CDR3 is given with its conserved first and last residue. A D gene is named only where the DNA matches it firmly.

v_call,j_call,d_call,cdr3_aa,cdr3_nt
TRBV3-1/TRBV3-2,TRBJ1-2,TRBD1,CASSQAGQGRDGYTF,TGTGCCAGCAGCCAAGCGGGACAGGGGAGAGATGGCTACACCTTC
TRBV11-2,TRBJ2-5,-,CASSVGETQYF,TGTGCCAGCAGCGTAGGGGAGACCCAGTACTTC
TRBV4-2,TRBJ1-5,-,CASSQDKQGNQPQHF,TGTGCCAGCAGCCAAGATAAACAGGGCAATCAGCCCCAGCATTTT
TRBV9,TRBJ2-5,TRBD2,CASSVAPTSGRIETQYF,TGTGCCAGCAGCGTAGCTCCGACTAGCGGGAGGATAGAGACCCAGTACTTC
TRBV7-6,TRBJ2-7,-,CASRDPGREQYF,TGTGCCAGCAGGGACCCGGGGCGGGAGCAGTACTTC
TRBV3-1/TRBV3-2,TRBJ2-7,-,CASSQRERSSEQYF,TGTGCCAGCAGCCAGCGGGAAAGGTCCAGCGAGCAGTACTTC
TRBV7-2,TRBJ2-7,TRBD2,CASSLALASGGAYEQYF,TGTGCCAGCAGCTTAGCGCTGGCTAGCGGGGGGGCCTACGAGCAGTACTTC
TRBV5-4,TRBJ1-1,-,CASSLGWGGTNTEAFF,TGTGCCAGCAGCTTGGGGTGGGGAGGCACGAACACTGAAGCTTTCTTT
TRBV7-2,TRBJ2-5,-,CASSLVWRGQETQYF,TGTGCCAGCAGCTTAGTATGGCGCGGCCAAGAGACCCAGTACTTC
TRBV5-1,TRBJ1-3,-,CASSLDHRGSGNTIYF,TGCGCCAGCAGCTTAGACCACCGGGGCTCTGGAAACACCATATATTTT